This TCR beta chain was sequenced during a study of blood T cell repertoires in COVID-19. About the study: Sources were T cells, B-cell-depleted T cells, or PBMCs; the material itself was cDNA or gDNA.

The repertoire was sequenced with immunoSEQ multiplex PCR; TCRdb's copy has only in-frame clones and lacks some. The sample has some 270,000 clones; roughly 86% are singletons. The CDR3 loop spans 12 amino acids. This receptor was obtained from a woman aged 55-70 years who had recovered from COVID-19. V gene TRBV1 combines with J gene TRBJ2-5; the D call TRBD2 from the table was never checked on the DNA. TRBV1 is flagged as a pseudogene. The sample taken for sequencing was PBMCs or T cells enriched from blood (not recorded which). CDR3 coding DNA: TGCACCAGCCACCGAGAAATAGAGACCCAGTACTTC. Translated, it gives CTSHREIETQYF.